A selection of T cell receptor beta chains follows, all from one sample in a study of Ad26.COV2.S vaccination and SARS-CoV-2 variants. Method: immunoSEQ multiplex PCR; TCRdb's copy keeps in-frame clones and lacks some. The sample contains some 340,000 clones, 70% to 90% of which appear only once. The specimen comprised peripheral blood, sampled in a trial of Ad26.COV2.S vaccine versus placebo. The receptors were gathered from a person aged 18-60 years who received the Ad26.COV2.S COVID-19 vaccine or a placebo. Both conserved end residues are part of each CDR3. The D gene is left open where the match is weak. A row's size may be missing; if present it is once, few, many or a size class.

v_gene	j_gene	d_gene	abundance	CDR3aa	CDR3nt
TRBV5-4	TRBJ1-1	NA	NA	CASSLTSGSSGNKAFF	TGTGCCAGCAGCTTGACGTCTGGGTCTTCGGGAAACAAAGCTTTCTTT
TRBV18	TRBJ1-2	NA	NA	CASSPLGVTNYGYTF	TGTGCCAGCTCACCACTGGGGGTGACTAACTATGGCTACACCTTC
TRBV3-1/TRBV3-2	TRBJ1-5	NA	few	CASSQDPMKRGQPQHF	TGTGCCAGCAGCCAAGACCCCATGAAGAGGGGACAGCCCCAGCATTTT
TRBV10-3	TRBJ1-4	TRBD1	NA	CAISAGTGETNEKLFF	TGTGCCATCAGTGCGGGGACAGGGGAGACTAATGAAAAACTGTTTTTT
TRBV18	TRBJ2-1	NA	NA	CASSPKGFSYNEQFF	TGTGCCAGCTCGCCCAAGGGGTTCTCCTACAATGAGCAGTTCTTC
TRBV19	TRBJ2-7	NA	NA	CASSIGGSGFYEQYF	TGTGCCAGTAGTATAGGGGGCAGTGGGTTCTACGAGCAGTACTTC
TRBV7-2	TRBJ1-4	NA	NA	CASSLDRASILFF	TGTGCCAGCAGCTTAGACAGGGCTTCGATTCTGTTTTTT
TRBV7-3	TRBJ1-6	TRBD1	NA	CASSPGQGAGSPLHF	TGTGCCAGCAGCCCCGGACAGGGGGCGGGTTCACCCCTCCACTTT
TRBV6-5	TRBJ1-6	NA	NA	CASRIEQDNSPLHF	TGTGCCAGCAGAATCGAACAGGATAATTCACCCCTCCACTTT
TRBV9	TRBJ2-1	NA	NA	CASSVWGSRDNEQFF	TGTGCCAGCAGCGTATGGGGGAGTAGGGACAATGAGCAGTTCTTC
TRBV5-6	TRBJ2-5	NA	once	CASRSVGGETQYF	TGTGCCAGCAGGTCGGTGGGGGGAGAGACCCAGTACTTC
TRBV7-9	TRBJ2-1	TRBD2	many	CASSRGLAEYNEQFF	TGTGCCAGCAGCCGTGGACTAGCGGAGTACAATGAGCAGTTCTTC
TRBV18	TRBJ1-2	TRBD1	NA	CASSPQGVRGYTF	TGTGCCAGCTCTCCGCAGGGGGTGCGTGGCTACACCTTC
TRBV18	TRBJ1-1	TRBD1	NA	CASSPREQGLNTEAFF	TGTGCCAGCTCACCCCGGGAACAGGGGTTGAACACTGAAGCTTTCTTT
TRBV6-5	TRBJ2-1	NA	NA	CASSYGAVPYNEQFF	TGTGCCAGCAGTTACGGGGCAGTTCCGTACAATGAGCAGTTCTTC
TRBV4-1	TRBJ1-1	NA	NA	CASSQEAARVNTEAFF	TGCGCCAGCAGCCAAGAGGCCGCCAGGGTAAACACTGAAGCTTTCTTT
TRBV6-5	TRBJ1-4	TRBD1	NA	CASSYVRTGEKLFF	TGTGCCAGCAGTTACGTCAGGACAGGGGAAAAACTGTTTTTT
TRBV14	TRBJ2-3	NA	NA	CASSQTLPLGTDTQYF	TGTGCCAGCAGCCAGACCCTCCCCCTGGGCACAGATACGCAGTATTTT
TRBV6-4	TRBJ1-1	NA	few	CANSGLNTEAFF	TGTGCCAACAGCGGGCTGAACACTGAAGCTTTCTTT
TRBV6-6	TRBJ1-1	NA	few	CASSYSGDEAFF	TGTGCCAGCAGTTACTCTGGAGATGAAGCTTTCTTT